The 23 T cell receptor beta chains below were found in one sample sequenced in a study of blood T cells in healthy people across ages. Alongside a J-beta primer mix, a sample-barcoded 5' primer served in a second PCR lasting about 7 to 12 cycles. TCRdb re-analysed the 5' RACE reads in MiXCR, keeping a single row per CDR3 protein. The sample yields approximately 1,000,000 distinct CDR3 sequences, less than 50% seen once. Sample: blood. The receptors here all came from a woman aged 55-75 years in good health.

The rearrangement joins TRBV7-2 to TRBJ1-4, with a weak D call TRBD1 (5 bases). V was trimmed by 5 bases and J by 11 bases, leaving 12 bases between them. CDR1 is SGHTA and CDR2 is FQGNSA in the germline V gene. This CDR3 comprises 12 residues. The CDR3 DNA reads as TGTGCCAGCAGCCGGCGGGACTACAAACTGTTTTTT. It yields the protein CASSRRDYKLFF.

DNA for the CDR3: TGTGCCAGCTCCGCGTTTGCCACTGAAGCTTTCTTT. Protein sequence: CASSAFATEAFF. The chain is built from TRBV18 and TRBJ1-1; D is unresolved. The V gene's germline CDR1 is KGHSH and CDR2 LQKENI. With 6 bases removed from V and 4 bases from J, the gap between germline ends came to 9 bases. The CDR3 runs to 12 residues.

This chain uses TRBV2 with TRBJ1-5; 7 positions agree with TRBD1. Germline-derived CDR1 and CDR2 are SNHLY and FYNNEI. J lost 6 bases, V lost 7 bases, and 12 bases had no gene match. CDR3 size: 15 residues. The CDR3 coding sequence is TGTGCCAGCAACAAAGAGGGGGCGCAGGGTCAGCCCCAGCATTTT. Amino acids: CASNKEGAQGQPQHF.

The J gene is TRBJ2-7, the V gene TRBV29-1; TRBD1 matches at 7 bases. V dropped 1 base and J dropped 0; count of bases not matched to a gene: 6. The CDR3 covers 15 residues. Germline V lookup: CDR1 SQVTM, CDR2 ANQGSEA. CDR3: CSVEVPGQSSYEQYF. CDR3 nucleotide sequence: TGCAGCGTTGAAGTCCCGGGACAGAGCTCCTACGAGCAGTACTTC.

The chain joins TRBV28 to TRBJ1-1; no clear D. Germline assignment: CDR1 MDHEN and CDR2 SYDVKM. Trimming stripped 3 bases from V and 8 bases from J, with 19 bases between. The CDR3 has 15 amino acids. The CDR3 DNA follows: TGTGCCAGCAGTTTTCAGTCCCTTGGCCTTCGAGAAGCTTTCTTT. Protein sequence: CASSFQSLGLREAFF.

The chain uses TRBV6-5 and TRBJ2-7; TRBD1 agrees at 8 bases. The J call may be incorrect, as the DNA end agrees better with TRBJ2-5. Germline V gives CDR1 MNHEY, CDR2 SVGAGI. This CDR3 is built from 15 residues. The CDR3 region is CASSPSGQGLETQYF. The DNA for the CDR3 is TGTGCCAGCAGTCCCTCCGGACAGGGTTTGGAGACCCAGTACTTC.

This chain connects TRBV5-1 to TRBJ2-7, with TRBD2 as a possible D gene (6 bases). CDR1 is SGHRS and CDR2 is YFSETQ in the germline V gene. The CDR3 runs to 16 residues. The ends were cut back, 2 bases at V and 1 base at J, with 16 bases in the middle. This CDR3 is CASSFGGNPQSYEQYF. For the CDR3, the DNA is TGCGCCAGCAGCTTCGGAGGGAATCCTCAATCCTACGAGCAGTACTTC.

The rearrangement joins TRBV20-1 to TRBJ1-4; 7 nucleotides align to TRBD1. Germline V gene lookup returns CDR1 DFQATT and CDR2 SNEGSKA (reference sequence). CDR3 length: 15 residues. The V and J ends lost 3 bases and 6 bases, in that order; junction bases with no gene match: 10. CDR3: CSASRSTGFDEKLFF. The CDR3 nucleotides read TGCAGTGCTAGCCGCTCGACAGGGTTTGATGAAAAACTGTTTTTT.

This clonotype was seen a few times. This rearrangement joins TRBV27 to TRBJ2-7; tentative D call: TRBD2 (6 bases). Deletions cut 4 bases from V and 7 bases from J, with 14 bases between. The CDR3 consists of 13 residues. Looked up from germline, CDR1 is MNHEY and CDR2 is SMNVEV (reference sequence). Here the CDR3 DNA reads TGTGCCAGCAGTTGGGACTTTTACAATGAGCAGTACTTC. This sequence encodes CASSWDFYNEQYF.

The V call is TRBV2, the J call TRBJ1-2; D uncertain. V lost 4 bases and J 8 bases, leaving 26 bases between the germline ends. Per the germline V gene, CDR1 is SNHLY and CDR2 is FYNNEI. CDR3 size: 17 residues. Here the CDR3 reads CASSANGLAITPVGYTF. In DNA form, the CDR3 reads TGTGCCAGCAGTGCGAATGGGTTGGCAATTACCCCTGTAGGCTACACCTTC.

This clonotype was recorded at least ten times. The DNA of the CDR3 is TGCAGTGCTAGAGATGTAGGGGGCGTGCAAGAGACCCAGTACTTC. Translated, it gives CSARDVGGVQETQYF. The genes are TRBV20-1 and TRBJ2-5; 7 bases map to TRBD1. Trimming cost V 0 bases and J 2 bases; bases outside gene matches: 6. The CDR3 spans 15 residues. The V gene's germline CDR1 is DFQATT and CDR2 SNEGSKA (reference sequence).

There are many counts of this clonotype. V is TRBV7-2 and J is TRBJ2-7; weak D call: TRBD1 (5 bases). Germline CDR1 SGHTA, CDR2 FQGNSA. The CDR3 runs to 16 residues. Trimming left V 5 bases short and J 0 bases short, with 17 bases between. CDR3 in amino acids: CASSHPLQGYSYEQYF. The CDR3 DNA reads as TGTGCCAGCAGCCATCCCCTTCAGGGTTACTCCTACGAGCAGTACTTC.

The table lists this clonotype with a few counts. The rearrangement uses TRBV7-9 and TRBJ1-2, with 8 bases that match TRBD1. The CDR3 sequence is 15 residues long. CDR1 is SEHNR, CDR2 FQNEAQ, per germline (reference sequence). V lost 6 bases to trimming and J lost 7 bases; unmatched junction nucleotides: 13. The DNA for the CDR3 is TGTGCCAGCAGTAAAGCAGGGGGCGCGAGTGTTGGCTACACCTTC. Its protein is CASSKAGGASVGYTF.

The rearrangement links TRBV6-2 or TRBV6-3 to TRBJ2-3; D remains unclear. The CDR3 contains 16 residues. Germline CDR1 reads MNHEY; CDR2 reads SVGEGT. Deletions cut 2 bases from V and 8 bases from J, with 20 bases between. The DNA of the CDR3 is TGTGCCAGCAGTTACGGTTTGGCAGATACGGATGGTACGCAGTATTTT. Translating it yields CASSYGLADTDGTQYF.

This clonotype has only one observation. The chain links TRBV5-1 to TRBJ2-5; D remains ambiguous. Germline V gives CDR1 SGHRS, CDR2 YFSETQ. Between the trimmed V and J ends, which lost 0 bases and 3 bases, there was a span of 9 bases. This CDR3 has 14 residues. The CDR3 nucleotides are TGCGCCAGCAGCTTGGCCGCCACCAAAGAGACCCAGTACTTC. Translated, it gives CASSLAATKETQYF.

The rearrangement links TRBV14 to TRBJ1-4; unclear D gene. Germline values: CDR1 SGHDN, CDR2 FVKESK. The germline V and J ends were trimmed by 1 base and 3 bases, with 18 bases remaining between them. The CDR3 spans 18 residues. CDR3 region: CASSQGAGAAGSNEKLFF. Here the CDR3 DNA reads TGTGCCAGCAGCCAAGGGGCAGGCGCGGCGGGTTCTAATGAAAAACTGTTTTTT.

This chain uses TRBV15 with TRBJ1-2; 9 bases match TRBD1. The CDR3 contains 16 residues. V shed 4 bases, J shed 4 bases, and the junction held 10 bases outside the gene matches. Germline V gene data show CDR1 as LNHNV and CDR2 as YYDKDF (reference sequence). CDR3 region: CATSNRGQGLPYGYTF. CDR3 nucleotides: TGTGCCACCAGCAACCGGGGACAGGGTCTTCCCTATGGCTACACCTTC.

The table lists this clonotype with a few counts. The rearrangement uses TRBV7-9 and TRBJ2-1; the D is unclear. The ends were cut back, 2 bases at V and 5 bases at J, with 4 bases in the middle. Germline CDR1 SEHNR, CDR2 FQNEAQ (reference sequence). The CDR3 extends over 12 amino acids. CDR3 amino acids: CASSLLDNEQFF. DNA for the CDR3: TGTGCCAGCAGCTTACTTGACAATGAGCAGTTCTTC.

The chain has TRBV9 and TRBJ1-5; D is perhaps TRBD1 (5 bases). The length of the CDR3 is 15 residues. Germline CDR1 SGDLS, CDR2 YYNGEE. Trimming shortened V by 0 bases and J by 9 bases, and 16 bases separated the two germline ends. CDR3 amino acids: CASSVGQGLYSPQHF. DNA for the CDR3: TGTGCCAGCAGCGTAGGGCAGGGCCTCTATTCGCCCCAGCATTTT.

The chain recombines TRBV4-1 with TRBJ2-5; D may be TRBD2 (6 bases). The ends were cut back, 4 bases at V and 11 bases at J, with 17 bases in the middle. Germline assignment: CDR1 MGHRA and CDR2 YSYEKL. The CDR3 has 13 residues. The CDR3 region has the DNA TGCGCCAGCAGCCCGACGCAAACGGGGGAGCAGTACTTC. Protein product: CASSPTQTGEQYF.

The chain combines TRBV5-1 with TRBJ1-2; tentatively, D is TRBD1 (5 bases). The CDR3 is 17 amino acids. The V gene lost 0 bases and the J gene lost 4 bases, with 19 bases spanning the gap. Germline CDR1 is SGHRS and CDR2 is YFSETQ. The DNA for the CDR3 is TGCGCCAGCAGCTTGGGGACAATTAGCGGGATCGGCTATGGCTACACCTTC. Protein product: CASSLGTISGIGYGYTF.

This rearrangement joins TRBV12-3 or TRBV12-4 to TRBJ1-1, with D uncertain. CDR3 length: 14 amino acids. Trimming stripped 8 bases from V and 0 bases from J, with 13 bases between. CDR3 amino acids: CASQRQLMNTEAFF. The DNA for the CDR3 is TGTGCCAGCCAGCGCCAGTTGATGAACACTGAAGCTTTCTTT.

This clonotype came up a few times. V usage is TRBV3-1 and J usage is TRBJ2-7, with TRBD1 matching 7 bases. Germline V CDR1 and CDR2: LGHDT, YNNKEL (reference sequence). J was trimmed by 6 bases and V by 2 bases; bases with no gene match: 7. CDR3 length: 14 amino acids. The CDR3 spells CASSQITGAGEQYF. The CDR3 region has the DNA TGTGCCAGCAGCCAAATTACAGGGGCAGGCGAGCAGTACTTC.